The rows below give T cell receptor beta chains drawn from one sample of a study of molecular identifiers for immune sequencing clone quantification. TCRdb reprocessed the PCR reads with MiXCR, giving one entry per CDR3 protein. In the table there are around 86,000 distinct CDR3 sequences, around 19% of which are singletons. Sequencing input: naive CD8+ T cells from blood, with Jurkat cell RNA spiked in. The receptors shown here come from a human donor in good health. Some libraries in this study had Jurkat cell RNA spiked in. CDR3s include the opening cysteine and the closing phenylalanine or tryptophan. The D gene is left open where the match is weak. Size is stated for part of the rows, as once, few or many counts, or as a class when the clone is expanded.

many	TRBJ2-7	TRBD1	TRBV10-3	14	CAISVTDRGYEQYF	TGTGCCATCAGTGTCACGGACAGGGGTTACGAGCAGTACTTC
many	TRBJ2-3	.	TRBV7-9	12	CASSFTADTQYF	TGTGCCAGCAGTTTCACAGCAGATACGCAGTATTTT
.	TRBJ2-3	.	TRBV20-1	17	CSAHPYGGGLGTDTPYF	TGCAGTGCCCATCCCTATGGGGGGGGCCTAGGCACCGATACGCCGTATTTT
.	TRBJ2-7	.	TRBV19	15	CASSILLAGIYEQYF	TGTGCCAGTAGTATTTTATTGGCAGGGATCTACGAGCAGTACTTC
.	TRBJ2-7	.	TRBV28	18	CASNPPVGTPSGYYEQYF	TGTGCCAGCAACCCCCCGGTGGGGACTCCATCGGGTTACTACGAGCAGTACTTC
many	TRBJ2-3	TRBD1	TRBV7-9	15	CASRSGGTNTDTQYF	TGTGCCAGCAGGTCAGGGGGAACCAACACAGATACGCAGTATTTT
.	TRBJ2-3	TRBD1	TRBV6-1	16	CASSTRTGGHTDTQYF	TGTGCCAGCAGTACACGGACAGGGGGCCACACAGATACGCAGTATTTT
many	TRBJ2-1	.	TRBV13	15	CASSSGLGGWGEQFF	TGTGCCAGCAGCTCCGGACTAGGGGGATGGGGTGAGCAGTTCTTC
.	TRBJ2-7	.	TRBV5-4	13	CASSLDGGYEQYF	TGTGCCAGCAGCTTGGATGGGGGCTACGAGCAGTACTTC
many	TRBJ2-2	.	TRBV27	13	CASGTANTGELFF	TGTGCCAGCGGGACGGCGAACACCGGGGAGCTGTTTTTT
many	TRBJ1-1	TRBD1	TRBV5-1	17	CASSVPGQGFLDTEAFF	TGCGCCAGCAGCGTACCGGGACAGGGTTTTTTGGACACTGAAGCTTTCTTT
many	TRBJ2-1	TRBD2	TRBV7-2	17	CASSLWSGSNSYNEQFF	TGTGCCAGCAGCTTATGGAGCGGGAGTAATTCCTACAATGAGCAGTTCTTC
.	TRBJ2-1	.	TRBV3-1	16	CASSQGALANYNEQFF	TGTGCCAGCAGCCAAGGGGCCCTAGCGAACTACAATGAGCAGTTCTTC
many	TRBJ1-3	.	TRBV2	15	CASSGDTVSGNTIYF	TGTGCCAGCAGTGGAGACACCGTCTCTGGAAACACCATATATTTT
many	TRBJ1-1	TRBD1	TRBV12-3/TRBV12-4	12	CASLTGTGLAFF	TGTGCCAGCCTCACCGGGACAGGGTTAGCTTTCTTT
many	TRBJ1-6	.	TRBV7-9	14	CASSSTGPNSPLHF	TGTGCCAGCAGCTCTACAGGGCCCAATTCACCCCTCCACTTT
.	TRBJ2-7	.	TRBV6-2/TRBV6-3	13	CASSQAASNEQYF	TGTGCCAGCAGTCAGGCGGCGTCTAACGAGCAGTACTTC
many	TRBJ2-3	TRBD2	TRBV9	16	CASSVVTSGGTDTQYF	TGTGCCAGCAGCGTAGTAACTAGCGGGGGCACAGATACGCAGTATTTT
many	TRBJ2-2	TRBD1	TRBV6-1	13	CAERQGNTGELFF	TGTGCCGAGAGACAGGGGAACACCGGGGAGCTGTTTTTT
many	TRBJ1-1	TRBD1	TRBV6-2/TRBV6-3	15	CASSYTLTGATEAFF	TGTGCCAGCAGCTACACCCTTACAGGGGCAACTGAAGCTTTCTTT